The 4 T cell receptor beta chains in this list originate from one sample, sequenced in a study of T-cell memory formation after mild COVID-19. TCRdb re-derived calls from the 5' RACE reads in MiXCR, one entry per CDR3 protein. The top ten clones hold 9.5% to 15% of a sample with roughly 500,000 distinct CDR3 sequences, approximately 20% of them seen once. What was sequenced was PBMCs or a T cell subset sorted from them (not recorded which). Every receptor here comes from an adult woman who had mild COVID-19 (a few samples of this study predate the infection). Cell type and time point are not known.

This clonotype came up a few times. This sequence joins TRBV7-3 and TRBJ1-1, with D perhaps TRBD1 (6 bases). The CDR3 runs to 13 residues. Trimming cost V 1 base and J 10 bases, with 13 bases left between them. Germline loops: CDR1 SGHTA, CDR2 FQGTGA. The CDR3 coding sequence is TGTGCCAGCAGCTTAAGAAACAGGGATCGAGCTTTCTTT. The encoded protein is CASSLRNRDRAFF. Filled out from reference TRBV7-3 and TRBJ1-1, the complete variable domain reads GAGVSQTPSNKVTEKGKYVELRCDPISGHTALYWYRQSLGQGPEFLIYFQGTGAADDSGLPNDRFFAVRPEGSVSTLKIQRTERGDSAVYLCASSLRNRDRAFFGQGTRLTVV.

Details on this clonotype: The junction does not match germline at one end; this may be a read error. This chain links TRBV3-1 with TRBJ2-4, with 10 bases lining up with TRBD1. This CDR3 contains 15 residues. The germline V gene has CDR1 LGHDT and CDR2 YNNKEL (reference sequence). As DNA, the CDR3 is TGTGACAGCAGCCACTCCGGGACAGGGGAAAACATTCAGTACTTC. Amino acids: CDSSHSGTGENIQYF.

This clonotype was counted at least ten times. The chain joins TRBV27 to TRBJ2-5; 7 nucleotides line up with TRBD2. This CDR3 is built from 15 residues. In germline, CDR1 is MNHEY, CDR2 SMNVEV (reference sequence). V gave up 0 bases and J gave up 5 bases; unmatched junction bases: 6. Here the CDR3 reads CASSLSAGVLETQYF. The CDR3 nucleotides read TGTGCCAGCAGTTTATCCGCGGGGGTTTTGGAGACCCAGTACTTC.

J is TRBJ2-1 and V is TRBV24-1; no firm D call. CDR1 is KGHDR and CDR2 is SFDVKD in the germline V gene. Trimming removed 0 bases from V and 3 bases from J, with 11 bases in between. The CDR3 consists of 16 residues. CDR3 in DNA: TGTGCCACCAGTGATTTGGATGCTCGAGGCTACAATGAGCAGTTCTTC. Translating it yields CATSDLDARGYNEQFF.